This entry describes one T cell receptor beta chain. This CDR3 has 15 amino acids. V lost 0 bases to trimming and J lost 4 bases, with 11 bases between them. Germline V CDR1 and CDR2: SGHDT, YYEEEE. This sample is part of a study of Ad26.COV2.S vaccination and SARS-CoV-2 variants. Overall study: Ad26.COV2.S, an intramuscular injection, was given once or twice 56 days apart.

Method: immunoSEQ multiplex PCR; TCRdb's copy keeps in-frame clones and lacks some. The sample has a few hundred thousand clones, about nine tenths seen once; the top ten hold about 3%. Treatment indicated: roughly 19 received Ad26.COV2.S at low or high dose, single or two shots; about five received placebo; per-sample allocation not given. The study sampled participants on day 63 after the first vaccine or placebo injection. The TCR sequence derives from a person between 18 and 60 years old who received the Ad26.COV2.S COVID-19 vaccine or a placebo. The sample in question was peripheral blood, obtained in a trial of Ad26.COV2.S vaccine versus placebo. The gene calls are TRBV5-6 and TRBJ1-3; a weak D match, TRBD1 (6 bases). DNA for the CDR3: TGTGCCAGCAGCTTGGAAGCCAGGGGAGGAAACACCATATATTTT. This codes for CASSLEARGGNTIYF.